This T cell receptor (beta chain) was sequenced during a study of beta chain features in type 1 diabetes. Remarks on this clone: Its antigen is not known.

Cells sorted by CD45RO/CCR7/CD25/CD127/CD95/CD27 comprised CD4+ naive, central memory, regulatory and stem cell-like memory cells. What was sequenced were expressed TCRB transcripts, since all of the isolated RNA had been reverse transcribed. Profiled with immunoSEQ multiplex PCR; TCRdb holds only in-frame clones, not every one. The sample has 220,000 or so clones; under 70% are singletons. The study's findings and limits: A potential influence of HLA type upon TCRB rearrangement remained unresolved herein. Naive, central memory and Treg TCRB repertoires appeared more alike in patients than in healthy donors.

This TCR was recovered from a man younger than 45 in good health. The sequencing sample was made of naive CD4+ T cells from blood.

This chain's CDR3 is CASSSRETQYF. The CDR3 nucleotides are TGTGCCAGCAGCTCCCGGGAGACCCAGTACTTC. The rearrangement links TRBV9 to TRBJ2-5; no definite D call. The germline V gene encodes CDR1 SGDLS and CDR2 YYNGEE. V dropped 4 bases and J dropped 5 bases, with 6 bases sitting between them. The CDR3 spans 11 residues.